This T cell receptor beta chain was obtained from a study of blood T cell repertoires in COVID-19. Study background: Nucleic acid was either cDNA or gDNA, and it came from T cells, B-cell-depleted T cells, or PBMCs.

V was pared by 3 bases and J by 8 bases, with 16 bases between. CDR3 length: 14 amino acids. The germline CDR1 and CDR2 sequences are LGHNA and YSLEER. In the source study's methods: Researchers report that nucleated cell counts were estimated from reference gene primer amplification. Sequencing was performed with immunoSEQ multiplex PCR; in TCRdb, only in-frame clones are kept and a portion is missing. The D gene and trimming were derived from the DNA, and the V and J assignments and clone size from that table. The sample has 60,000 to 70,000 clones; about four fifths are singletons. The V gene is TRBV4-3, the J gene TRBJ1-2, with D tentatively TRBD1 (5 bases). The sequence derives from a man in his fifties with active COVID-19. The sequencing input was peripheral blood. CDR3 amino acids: CASSQPGEGEGYTF. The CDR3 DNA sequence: TGCGCCAGCAGCCAGCCGGGAGAAGGGGAAGGCTACACCTTC.